This TCR beta chain was identified in a study of spatial heterogeneity in lung cancer. Every cDNA TCR molecule received its own unique molecular identifier. TCRdb analysed the 5' RACE reads with MiXCR anew, one entry per CDR3 protein. This table has 35,000 to 55,000 distinct CDR3 sequences, about 11% appearing once. CDR1 is SGHAT, CDR2 FQNNGV, per germline. Trimming shortened V by 5 bases and J by 6 bases, and 12 bases separated the two germline ends. This CDR3 spans 13 amino acids. The time point denotes: blood at routine non-recurrence follow-up after resection. Unsorted whole RNA from tumor, nontumor lung or frozen PBMC underwent sequencing. This clonotype appeared many times.

The sample consisted of PBMCs, taken at follow-up. This sequence originates from a male donor with early-stage non-small cell lung cancer. This chain joins TRBV11-2 and TRBJ2-3; D not certain. CDR3 nucleotide sequence: TGTGCCAGCAGCCCCGAAAGGCGGGATACGCAGTATTTT. Translation gives CASSPERRDTQYF.